The clone carrying this T cell receptor (beta chain) was seen once. TCRdb keeps only in-frame clones here, not all; method: immunoSEQ multiplex PCR. The sample shows tens of thousands of clones, around 92% of them seen only once. This record comes from a study of T cell changes during pregnancy in multiple sclerosis. The CDR3 covers 14 residues. V lost 7 bases to trimming and J lost 3 bases; unmatched junction nucleotides: 7. Germline V lookup: CDR1 SNHLY, CDR2 FYNNEI. This rearrangement joins TRBV2 to TRBJ1-1, with 8 nucleotides matching TRBD1. The TCR was taken from a female donor in good health, enrolled as a control in a pregnancy study. The specimen was peripheral blood, collected in the third trimester of pregnancy. The CDR3 sequence: CASNVQGAHTEAFF. The CDR3 DNA sequence: TGTGCCAGCAATGTTCAGGGGGCCCACACTGAAGCTTTCTTT. Based on the CDR3 plus reference TRBV2 and TRBJ1-1, the full variable domain is EPEVTQTPSHQVTQMGQEVILRCVPISNHLYFYWYRQILGQKVEFLVSFYNNEISEKSEIFDDQFSVERPDGSNFTLKIRSTKLEDSAMYFCASNVQGAHTEAFFGQGTRLTVV.